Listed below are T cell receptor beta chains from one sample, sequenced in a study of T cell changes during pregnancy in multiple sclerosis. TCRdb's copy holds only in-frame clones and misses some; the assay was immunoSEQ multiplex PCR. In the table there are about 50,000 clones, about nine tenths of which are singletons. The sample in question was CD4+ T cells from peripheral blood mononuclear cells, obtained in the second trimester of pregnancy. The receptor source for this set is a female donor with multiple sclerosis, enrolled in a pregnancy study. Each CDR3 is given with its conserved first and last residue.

CDR3 protein: CASSPSKTGNQPQHF; J gene: TRBJ1-5; V gene: TRBV6-5; CDR3 length: 15
CDR3 protein: CASTIGGARNTEAFF; J gene: TRBJ1-1; V gene: TRBV19; CDR3 length: 15
CDR3 protein: CSVAVGGHYGYTF; J gene: TRBJ1-2; V gene: TRBV29-1; CDR3 length: 13
CDR3 protein: CAWHRGRLMNTEAFF; J gene: TRBJ1-1; V gene: TRBV30; CDR3 length: 15
CDR3 protein: CASTNSPGGETQYF; J gene: TRBJ2-5; V gene: TRBV19; CDR3 length: 14
CDR3 protein: CASSQEDVRGTEAFF; J gene: TRBJ1-1; V gene: TRBV4-1; CDR3 length: 15
CDR3 protein: CASSGQPDEQFF; J gene: TRBJ2-1; V gene: TRBV19; CDR3 length: 12
CDR3 protein: CASSVAPLAGENNEQFF; J gene: TRBJ2-1; V gene: TRBV9; CDR3 length: 17
CDR3 protein: CASSRISTGTTNEKLFF; J gene: TRBJ1-4; V gene: TRBV5-6; CDR3 length: 17
CDR3 protein: CASSMSASGGYNEQFF; J gene: TRBJ2-1; V gene: TRBV19; CDR3 length: 16
CDR3 protein: CASTRTGAPSGELFF; J gene: TRBJ2-2; V gene: TRBV19; CDR3 length: 15
CDR3 protein: CASSFPQGNYGYTF; J gene: TRBJ1-2; V gene: TRBV6-6; CDR3 length: 14
CDR3 protein: CASSEGSYEQYF; J gene: TRBJ2-7; V gene: TRBV18; CDR3 length: 12
CDR3 protein: CASSLEGSGPDEQYF; J gene: TRBJ2-7; V gene: TRBV5-1; CDR3 length: 15
CDR3 protein: CASSTNSHSGNTIYF; J gene: TRBJ1-3; V gene: TRBV9; CDR3 length: 15
CDR3 protein: CAWKQQGSTEAFF; J gene: TRBJ1-1; V gene: TRBV30; CDR3 length: 13
CDR3 protein: CASRGGGYTEAFF; J gene: TRBJ1-1; V gene: TRBV6-6; CDR3 length: 13